This entry lists 21 T cell receptor beta chains sequenced from one sample in a study of blood T cell repertoires in COVID-19. The repertoire was sequenced with immunoSEQ multiplex PCR; TCRdb's copy has only in-frame clones and lacks some. The sample contains roughly 410,000 clones, roughly 90% of which appear only once. The material sequenced was peripheral blood. Every receptor here comes from a man aged 40-50 years with acute or convalescent COVID-19.

The chain links TRBV28 to TRBJ2-5; TRBD2 aligns across 10 bases. With 7 bases clipped from V and 1 base from J, the junction kept 3 bases outside the gene matches. This CDR3 spans 14 amino acids. CDR1 is MDHEN and CDR2 is SYDVKM in the germline V gene. The CDR3 sequence: CASTLAGAQETQYF. In DNA form, the CDR3 reads TGTGCCAGCACTCTAGCGGGGGCCCAAGAGACCCAGTACTTC.

This clone occurred a few times. The gene calls are TRBV19 and TRBJ2-1, with 9 bases lining up with TRBD2. The germline V gene encodes CDR1 LNHDA and CDR2 SQIVND (reference sequence). After removal of 2 bases from V and 0 bases from J, the junction contained 2 bases not matched to a gene. The CDR3 totals 16 residues. CDR3 sequence (DNA): TGTGCCAGTAGTATAAGTAGCGGGGGCTCCTACAATGAGCAGTTCTTC. As protein: CASSISSGGSYNEQFF.

The chain couples TRBV6-5 to TRBJ2-1; 8 nucleotides align to TRBD1. Germline trimming cut 5 bases from V and 3 bases from J; bases unmatched to any gene: 3. CDR1 MNHEY and CDR2 SVGAGI come from the germline V gene. The CDR3 spans 14 residues. CDR3 sequence reads: CASSTGTGYNEQFF. The CDR3 DNA reads as TGTGCCAGCAGTACCGGGACAGGCTACAATGAGCAGTTCTTC.

The CDR3, as DNA: TGTGCCAGCAGTGAAGTTGTACAGGGGAGCACTGAAGCTTTCTTT. It specifies CASSEVVQGSTEAFF. This chain connects TRBV6-1 to TRBJ1-1; 7 bases fit TRBD1. The CDR3 runs 15 residues. Germline CDR1 MNHNS, CDR2 SASEGT. The V segment lost 1 base and the J segment 4 bases; nucleotides outside the gene matches: 6.

As DNA, the CDR3 is TGTGCCAGCAGTTCGGGCCCAAGGGAGTCCTACGAGCAGTACTTC. Protein sequence: CASSSGPRESYEQYF. The chain uses TRBV28 and TRBJ2-7, with D possibly matching TRBD2 (5 bases). The CDR3 contains 15 residues. V lost 4 bases, J lost 1 base, and 14 bases lay in between. Looked up from germline, CDR1 is MDHEN and CDR2 is SYDVKM.

The rearrangement links TRBV5-5 to TRBJ1-1; tentative D call: TRBD1 (6 bases). The V end was cut by 3 bases, the J end by 1 base, with 16 bases between. Germline CDR1 and CDR2: SGHKS and YYEKEE (reference sequence). There are 16 residues in the CDR3. CDR3 bases: TGTGCCAGCAGCTCATATACAGACAGGCCGAACACTGAAGCTTTCTTT. Protein: CASSSYTDRPNTEAFF.

The gene calls are TRBV30 and TRBJ1-2, with 7 bases aligning to TRBD1. V trimming: 4 bases; J trimming: 1 base; junction bases outside the gene matches: 21. This CDR3 has 19 residues. Per germline, CDR1 GTSNPN and CDR2 SVGIG (reference sequence). CDR3 DNA sequence: TGTGCCTGGACCGTATCTCTTTTCGACAGGGCGCTTAATAACTATGGCTACACCTTC. Translated: CAWTVSLFDRALNNYGYTF.

The chain couples TRBV2 to TRBJ2-1; 14 bases fit TRBD2. The V and J ends lost 6 bases and 5 bases, in that order; junction bases with no gene match: 3. This CDR3 has 15 amino acids. Germline V gene data show CDR1 as SNHLY and CDR2 as FYNNEI. CDR3 sequence (DNA): TGTGCCAGCAGCCGACTAGCGGGAGGGAACAATGAGCAGTTCTTC. Protein: CASSRLAGGNNEQFF.

This chain uses TRBV19 with TRBJ1-5; D call uncertain. The germline gives CDR1 LNHDA, CDR2 SQIVND (reference sequence). CDR3 length: 13 amino acids. Trimming took off 3 bases at V and 7 bases at J, with 10 bases between the two ends. The CDR3 reads CASSIGGKQPQHF. CDR3 DNA: TGTGCCAGTAGTATTGGCGGGAAGCAGCCCCAGCATTTT. Full variable domain (remainder filled in from reference TRBV19 and TRBJ1-5): DGGITQSPKYLFRKEGQNVTLSCEQNLNHDAMYWYRQDPGQGLRLIYYSQIVNDFQKGDIAEGYSVSREKKESFPLTVTSAQKNPTAFYLCASSIGGKQPQHFGDGTRLSIL.

The J gene is TRBJ1-2, the V gene TRBV9; a possible D gene is TRBD1 (5 bases). This CDR3 spans 15 amino acids. Trimming removed 0 bases at V and 4 bases at J, with 13 bases between. Germline-derived CDR1 and CDR2 are SGDLS and YYNGEE. Here the CDR3 DNA reads TGTGCCAGCAGCGTAGGTAGGGGATCGGGCTATGGCTACACCTTC. Protein product: CASSVGRGSGYGYTF.

DNA for the CDR3: TGTGCCAGCAGTTACCGATTTCTAGCGGACTACAATGAGCAGTTCTTC. This encodes CASSYRFLADYNEQFF. The rearrangement joins TRBV27 to TRBJ2-1, with 7 bases identical to TRBD2. V gave up 4 bases and J gave up 3 bases; unmatched junction bases: 9. This CDR3 contains 16 residues. Looked up from germline, CDR1 is MNHEY and CDR2 is SMNVEV (reference sequence).

This clone was seen a few times. Different DNA sequences within this sample yield the same CDR3. The chain employs TRBV6-5 and TRBJ2-7; 12 bases align to TRBD2. Unmatched junction bases numbered 0, after V lost 2 bases and J lost 4 bases. CDR1 MNHEY and CDR2 SVGAGI come from the germline V gene. The CDR3 length is 14 residues. CDR3 sequence (DNA): TGTGCCAGCAGTTACGGACTAGCGGGATACGAGCAGTACTTC. Translated: CASSYGLAGYEQYF.

The J gene is TRBJ1-5, the V gene TRBV5-4; TRBD1 is a possible D gene (5 bases). The CDR3 is 16 amino acids. Germline V gene sequence: CDR1 SGHNT, CDR2 YYREEE (reference sequence). With 0 bases removed from V and 3 bases from J, the gap between germline ends came to 13 bases. CDR3 in DNA: TGTGCCAGCAGCTTGGGGGTCCAGGGTCTCAATCAGCCCCAGCATTTT. Residues: CASSLGVQGLNQPQHF.

The chain uses TRBV11-2 and TRBJ1-1; maybe TRBD1 (6 bases). Between the trimmed V and J ends, which lost 5 bases and 1 base, there was a span of 11 bases. The germline gives CDR1 SGHAT, CDR2 FQNNGV. The CDR3 is made up of 14 amino acids. The CDR3 loop is CASSHPTGNTEAFF. The CDR3 DNA follows: TGTGCCAGCAGCCACCCGACAGGGAACACTGAAGCTTTCTTT.

CDR3 sequence reads: CASSFYSYNEQFF. CDR3 DNA sequence: TGTGCCAGCAGTTTCTACAGCTACAATGAGCAGTTCTTC. The chain has TRBV27 and TRBJ2-1; D not certain. Looked up from germline, CDR1 is MNHEY and CDR2 is SMNVEV (reference sequence). This CDR3 has 13 residues. V was pared by 3 bases and J by 3 bases, with 6 bases between.

This clone has just one count. This same CDR3 is encoded by further DNA sequences in the sample. The V and J genes are TRBV19 and TRBJ2-7; 7 bases are a match to TRBD2. Germline V gives CDR1 LNHDA, CDR2 SQIVND (reference sequence). The CDR3 sequence is 14 residues long. The junction had 3 bases not matched to a gene; V was cut back by 1 base and J by 3 bases. The CDR3, as DNA: TGTGCCAGTAGTATAGGGGGAGGGAGCTACGAGCAGTACTTC. Protein: CASSIGGGSYEQYF.

J is TRBJ2-6 and V is TRBV15; possible D gene TRBD1, 6 bases. The germline V gene has CDR1 LNHNV and CDR2 YYDKDF (reference sequence). CDR3 size: 16 residues. V lost 0 bases and J 0 bases, leaving 6 bases between the germline ends. DNA for the CDR3: TGTGCCACCAGCAGAGAAGGGGGCTCTGGGGCCAACGTCCTGACTTTC. Translation: CATSREGGSGANVLTF.

The rearrangement joins TRBV19 to TRBJ1-1, with TRBD1 matching over 8 bases. The J segment lost 3 bases and the V segment lost 4 bases, leaving 1 base of the junction unmatched. The CDR3 consists of 13 residues. Germline lookup yields CDR1 LNHDA and CDR2 SQIVND (reference sequence). CDR3 in amino acids: CASSKQGDTEAFF. DNA for the CDR3: TGTGCCAGTAGTAAACAGGGGGACACTGAAGCTTTCTTT. Full variable domain (remainder filled in from reference TRBV19 and TRBJ1-1): DGGITQSPKYLFRKEGQNVTLSCEQNLNHDAMYWYRQDPGQGLRLIYYSQIVNDFQKGDIAEGYSVSREKKESFPLTVTSAQKNPTAFYLCASSKQGDTEAFFGQGTRLTVV.

This chain uses TRBV7-3 with TRBJ1-2, with D uncertain. The V end was cut by 5 bases, the J end by 8 bases, with 15 bases between. This CDR3 has 13 amino acids. Germline CDR1 reads SGHTA; CDR2 reads FQGTGA. CDR3 sequence (DNA): TGTGCCAGCAGCCCTGACCCTGGCGGAGGCTACACCTTC. This sequence encodes CASSPDPGGGYTF.

J is TRBJ1-5 and V is TRBV4-1, with D perhaps matching TRBD1 (6 bases). Trimming took off 2 bases at V and 9 bases at J, with 17 bases between the two ends. Germline V lookup: CDR1 MGHRA, CDR2 YSYEKL. The CDR3 has 15 residues. CDR3 sequence (DNA): TGCGCCAGCAGCCAACAGACAGGCGAGGGGTGGCCCCAGCATTTT. This codes for CASSQQTGEGWPQHF.

This chain joins TRBV18 and TRBJ1-2; 9 bases fit TRBD1. The CDR3 covers 15 residues. V gave up 4 bases and J gave up 6 bases; unmatched junction bases: 9. Per germline, CDR1 KGHSH and CDR2 LQKENI. The CDR3 DNA sequence: TGTGCCAGCTCACGATCGGGGGACAGGGTCAATGGCTACACCTTC. Residues: CASSRSGDRVNGYTF.